One and the same sample provided the 5 T cell receptor beta chains below, sequenced in a study of control samples from healthy donors and cancer patients. The protocol was immunoSEQ multiplex PCR, while the TCRdb copy is restricted to in-frame clones and leaves out a portion. The sample yields roughly 120,000 clones, approximately 89% seen once. The material sequenced was blood. These receptor sequences come from a man aged 35-49 years in good health.

V is TRBV5-1 and J is TRBJ1-1, with 7 bases lining up with TRBD1. This CDR3 is built from 15 residues. Germline V gene lookup returns CDR1 SGHRS and CDR2 YFSETQ. Germline trimming cut 4 bases from V and 1 base from J; bases unmatched to any gene: 7. The CDR3 DNA sequence: TGCGCCAGCAGCGCATCGACAGGGAGGAACACTGAAGCTTTCTTT. The encoded protein is CASSASTGRNTEAFF.

The chain is built from TRBV7-2 and TRBJ2-7; 7 nucleotides line up with TRBD1. Germline CDR1 reads SGHTA; CDR2 reads FQGNSA. The V gene end was trimmed by 0 bases and the J gene end by 0 bases; junction bases not matched to a gene: 2. The CDR3 length is 15 residues. DNA of the CDR3: TGTGCCAGCAGCTTAGCTGCAGGGGGCTCCTACGAGCAGTACTTC. It codes for CASSLAAGGSYEQYF. Full variable domain (missing parts from reference TRBV7-2 and TRBJ2-7): GAGVSQSPSNKVTEKGKDVELRCDPISGHTALYWYRQSLGQGLEFLIYFQGNSAPDKSGLPSDRFSAERTGGSVSTLTIQRTQQEDSAVYLCASSLAAGGSYEQYFGPGTRLTVT.

The V and J genes are TRBV7-2 and TRBJ2-5; the match to TRBD2 covers 7 bases. CDR3 length equals 15 residues. The germline V gene encodes CDR1 SGHTA and CDR2 FQGNSA. The V gene end was trimmed by 1 base and the J gene end by 4 bases; junction bases not matched to a gene: 6. CDR3 sequence (DNA): TGTGCCAGCAGCTTAGGGGCAGCGGGGAGAGAGACCCAGTACTTC. Amino acid sequence: CASSLGAAGRETQYF.

CDR3 protein: CASSTTVQQYF. CDR3 nucleotides: TGTGCCAGCAGTACGACAGTCCAGCAGTACTTC. The genes are TRBV6-6 and TRBJ2-7; possible D gene TRBD1, 5 bases. Germline V gene sequence: CDR1 MNHNY, CDR2 SVGAGI (reference sequence). The CDR3 loop spans 11 amino acids. Deletions cut 5 bases from V and 8 bases from J, with 10 bases between.

The V gene is TRBV30, the J gene TRBJ1-4; TRBD1 might be the D (5 bases). CDR1 and CDR2 from the germline V gene are GTSNPN and SVGIG (reference sequence). The CDR3 is 16 residues long. The CDR3 sequence: CGYRGKGGAVGEKLFF. In DNA form, the CDR3 reads TGTGGCTATCGAGGGAAAGGAGGGGCAGTGGGTGAAAAACTGTTTTTT.